This T cell receptor (beta chain) was identified in a study of T cell responses to AZD1222 COVID-19 vaccine. Findings of the study overall: Unmutated variant regions are reportedly the target of nearly half of TCRs that are spike-specific.

The CDR3 covers 15 residues. CDR1 is SSHAT and CDR2 is FNYEAQ in the germline V gene (reference sequence). Some clones are missing from TCRdb's copy, which holds only in-frame ones; the method was immunoSEQ multiplex PCR. The table includes over 120,000 clones, roughly 91% detected once. Details on this clone: The antigen is undetermined. One junction end does not reproduce the germline sequence, and a read error may be involved.

Sequenced here: peripheral blood, sampled on day 0 of AZD1222 vaccination. The V gene is TRBV7-7, the J gene TRBJ2-5; D remains ambiguous. This receptor was obtained from an adult in good health. This chain's CDR3 is CASSLQPSNQETQYF. In DNA, the CDR3 is TGTGCTAGCAGCTTACAACCTAGTAACCAAGAGACCCAGTACTTC.